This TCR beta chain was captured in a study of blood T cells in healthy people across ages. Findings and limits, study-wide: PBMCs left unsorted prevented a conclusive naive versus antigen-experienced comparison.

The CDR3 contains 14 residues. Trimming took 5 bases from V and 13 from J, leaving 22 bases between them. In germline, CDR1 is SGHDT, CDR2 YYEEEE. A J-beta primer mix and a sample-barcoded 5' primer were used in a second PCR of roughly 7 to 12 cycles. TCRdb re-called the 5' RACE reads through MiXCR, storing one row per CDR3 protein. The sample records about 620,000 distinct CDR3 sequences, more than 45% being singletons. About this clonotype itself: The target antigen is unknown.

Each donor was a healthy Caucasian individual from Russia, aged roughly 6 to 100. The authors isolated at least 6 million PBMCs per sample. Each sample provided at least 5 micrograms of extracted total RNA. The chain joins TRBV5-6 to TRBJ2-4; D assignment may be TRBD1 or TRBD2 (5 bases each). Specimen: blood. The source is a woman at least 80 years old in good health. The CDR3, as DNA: TGTGCCAGCAGTGGGGGACCGCCATCCTACGGGCAGTACTTC. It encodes CASSGGPPSYGQYF.